This entry lists 26 T cell receptor beta chains sequenced from one sample in a study of post-analysis software for immune sequencing data. Their cognate antigens are unknown. Study results and caveats: Four to six TRBV segments (TRBV5-6, TRBV5-1 and TRBV20-1 among them) occurred more frequently in patients than in controls.

Carried by the TCR beta cDNA libraries were unique molecular identifiers. TCRdb reprocessed the PCR reads with MiXCR, giving one entry per CDR3 protein. This sample carries hundreds of thousands of distinct CDR3 sequences, 59% of them seen once, and the ten largest clones take around 11%. The sample taken for sequencing was blood. All receptors come from a girl aged 2 to 9 with multiple sclerosis.

The chain links TRBV3-1 to TRBJ2-4, with 7 bases aligning to TRBD1. The J call may not be correct, given that the DNA end is closer to TRBJ2-7. CDR3 length: 16 amino acids. Per the germline V gene, CDR1 is LGHDT and CDR2 is YNNKEL (reference sequence). CDR3 amino acids: CASSQLRGGAVDEQYF. In nucleotides, the CDR3 is TGTGCCAGCAGCCAACTTCGAGGGGGCGCAGTGGACGAGCAGTACTTC.

This chain connects TRBV5-1 to TRBJ2-3; D is undetermined. This CDR3 has 15 residues. V was trimmed by 0 bases and J by 2 bases, leaving 10 bases between them. Germline assignment: CDR1 SGHRS and CDR2 YFSETQ. The CDR3 DNA sequence: TGCGCCAGCAGCTTGGAAGGGCCTCACACAGATACGCAGTATTTT. It encodes CASSLEGPHTDTQYF.

V and J are TRBV3-1 and TRBJ2-1; 10 bases agree with TRBD2. Germline CDR1 and CDR2: LGHDT and YNNKEL (reference sequence). The J segment lost 7 bases and the V segment lost 4 bases, leaving 7 bases of the junction unmatched. The CDR3 is made up of 15 amino acids. The CDR3 nucleotides are TGTGCCAGCAGCCGGTACCTAGCGGGAGAAAATGAGCAGTTCTTC. It codes for CASSRYLAGENEQFF.

The gene calls are TRBV5-1 and TRBJ2-1; D unresolved. Germline CDR1 SGHRS, CDR2 YFSETQ. Trimming stripped 4 bases from V and 2 bases from J, with 10 bases between. CDR3 length: 14 amino acids. CDR3: CASSPTDPYNEQFF. As DNA, the CDR3 is TGCGCCAGCAGCCCTACAGATCCCTACAATGAGCAGTTCTTC.

This chain links TRBV11-2 with TRBJ2-7; the D gene is possibly TRBD1 (5 bases). Germline-derived CDR1 and CDR2 are SGHAT and FQNNGV. The V end lost 3 bases, the J end lost 7 bases, and 28 bases lay between the germline ends. The CDR3 is 18 amino acids. The CDR3 region has the DNA TGTGCCAGCAGCTTGTTCTATTCACAAGGTAGGGGATACAATGAGCAGTACTTC. It yields the protein CASSLFYSQGRGYNEQYF.

The rearrangement links TRBV10-3 to TRBJ2-5; no clear D gene. The CDR3 spans 13 residues. The germline V and J ends were trimmed by 8 bases and 0 bases, with 10 bases remaining between them. Germline values: CDR1 ENHRY, CDR2 SYGVKD. CDR3 residues: CAIGPSYQETQYF. CDR3 DNA sequence: TGTGCCATCGGACCCTCGTACCAAGAGACCCAGTACTTC.

The CDR3 DNA follows: TGTGCCAGCAGTCCCCCCGGACAGCTAGCCAAAAACATTCAGTACTTC. Translation gives CASSPPGQLAKNIQYF. This sequence joins TRBV12-3 or TRBV12-4 and TRBJ2-4, with a tentative D call TRBD1 (6 bases). V gave up 5 bases and J gave up 0 bases, with 14 bases separating them. The CDR3 runs to 16 residues.

This chain links TRBV5-1 with TRBJ2-7; 11 positions agree with TRBD2. Looked up from germline, CDR1 is SGHRS and CDR2 is YFSETQ. The junction had 9 bases not matched to a gene; V was cut back by 3 bases and J by 4 bases. The CDR3 is made up of 16 amino acids. CDR3 loop: CASSSRLAGKRYEQYF. The CDR3 coding sequence is TGCGCCAGCAGCTCCCGACTAGCGGGAAAGCGGTACGAGCAGTACTTC.

The J gene is TRBJ1-1, the V gene TRBV20-1; 7 bases are shared with TRBD1. Losses at the gene ends were 4 bases for V and 3 bases for J; bases not matched to a gene: 5. The germline V gene encodes CDR1 DFQATT and CDR2 SNEGSKA (reference sequence). The CDR3 has 13 amino acids. The CDR3 spells CSATSTGYTEAFF. DNA of the CDR3: TGCAGTGCTACATCGACAGGGTACACTGAAGCTTTCTTT.

This rearrangement joins TRBV9 to TRBJ2-7, with D unresolved. The V and J ends lost 3 bases and 2 bases respectively, with 9 bases between them. The germline V gene encodes CDR1 SGDLS and CDR2 YYNGEE. CDR3 length: 13 amino acids. The CDR3 DNA reads as TGTGCCAGCAGCGAGGGCCCCACCTACGAGCAGTACTTC. This translates into CASSEGPTYEQYF.

This rearrangement joins TRBV6-2 or TRBV6-3 to TRBJ2-1; a weak D match, TRBD1 (6 bases). V was trimmed by 0 bases and J by 13 bases, leaving 10 bases between them. The CDR3 consists of 12 residues. Germline values: CDR1 MNHEY, CDR2 SVGEGT. Here the CDR3 DNA reads TGTGCCAGCAGTTACTCCCAGGGGCAACAGTTCTTC. The encoded protein is CASSYSQGQQFF.

This clonotype was seen a handful of times. CDR3 amino acids: CSVMGAWRGGNEQFF. The CDR3 DNA sequence: TGCAGCGTGATGGGGGCCTGGCGGGGAGGAAATGAGCAGTTCTTC. V and J are TRBV29-1 and TRBJ2-1; the D gene could be TRBD1 or TRBD2 (6 bases each). V was shortened by 6 bases and J by 7 bases, with 22 bases between the two germline ends. Germline CDR1 reads SQVTM; CDR2 reads ANQGSEA. CDR3 length: 15 amino acids.

The chain uses TRBV9 and TRBJ2-1; no reliable D call. The V end lost 3 bases, the J end lost 4 bases, and 14 bases lay between the germline ends. CDR1 SGDLS and CDR2 YYNGEE come from the germline V gene. This CDR3 region has 15 residues. CDR3 in DNA: TGTGCCAGCAGCGAGGCAGGTCCTCATTACAATGAGCAGTTCTTC. Amino acids: CASSEAGPHYNEQFF. The full variable domain, its missing parts supplied by reference TRBV9 and TRBJ2-1, is DSGVTQTPKHLITATGQRVTLRCSPRSGDLSVYWYQQSLDQGLQFLIQYYNGEERAKGNILERFSAQQFPDLHSELNLSSLELGDSALYFCASSEAGPHYNEQFFGPGTRLTVL.

Only one count was recorded for this clonotype. This chain connects TRBV5-1 to TRBJ2-5; D is perhaps TRBD1 or TRBD2 (5 bases each). The CDR3 covers 16 residues. V shed 4 bases and J shed 11 bases, with 27 bases lying between them. Germline loops: CDR1 SGHRS, CDR2 YFSETQ. CDR3 DNA sequence: TGCGCCAGCAGCATTGACCGGGACCACCATCAGAATGAGCAGTACTTC. This translates into CASSIDRDHHQNEQYF.

The J gene is TRBJ1-5, the V gene TRBV29-1; D gene ambiguous. V lost 5 bases and J lost 6, with 11 bases in between. The CDR3 loop spans 12 amino acids. The germline CDR1 and CDR2 sequences are SQVTM and ANQGSEA. The CDR3 region is CSVKEGGQPQHF. In DNA form, the CDR3 reads TGCAGCGTTAAGGAGGGTGGTCAGCCCCAGCATTTT.

This clonotype was counted a few times. V and J are TRBV10-2 and TRBJ2-2; the match to TRBD2 covers 8 bases. Germline V lookup: CDR1 WSHSY, CDR2 SAAADI. The CDR3 length is 14 residues. Losses at the gene ends were 7 bases for V and 6 bases for J; bases not matched to a gene: 7. DNA of the CDR3: TGCGCCAGCATACGGGCTAGCGGGCCCGGGGAGCTGTTTTTT. Translated, it gives CASIRASGPGELFF.

This chain joins TRBV7-2 and TRBJ2-1; possibly TRBD1 for D (6 bases). CDR1 SGHTA and CDR2 FQGNSA come from the germline V gene. Trimming left V 3 bases short and J 0 bases short, with 9 bases between. The CDR3 has 15 residues. The CDR3 sequence is CASSFDRSSYNEQFF. In DNA, the CDR3 is TGTGCCAGCAGCTTCGACAGGAGCTCCTACAATGAGCAGTTCTTC.

The table lists this clonotype with a few counts. V usage is TRBV5-1 and J usage is TRBJ2-1; no clear D. The V and J ends lost 6 bases and 7 bases respectively, with 17 bases between them. CDR1 and CDR2 (germline): SGHRS, YFSETQ. The CDR3 contains 14 residues. CDR3 loop: CASTDIPGGNEQFF. In nucleotides, the CDR3 is TGCGCCAGCACCGACATACCTGGCGGAAATGAGCAGTTCTTC.

This clonotype was seen more than once but under ten times. J is TRBJ1-2 and V is TRBV7-9; the D gene is possibly TRBD1 (5 bases). Germline V lookup: CDR1 SEHNR, CDR2 FQNEAQ (reference sequence). The CDR3 contains 14 residues. V was clipped by 5 bases and J by 4 bases, with 14 bases between them. The CDR3 DNA reads TGTGCCAGCAGCAGCAGCGAGAGGGGCTATGGCTACACCTTC. Encoded protein: CASSSSERGYGYTF.

This clonotype was counted once. CDR3: CAIRGQLNTEAFF. DNA for the CDR3: TGTGCCATCAGGGGACAGTTGAACACTGAAGCTTTCTTT. The rearrangement joins TRBV10-3 to TRBJ1-1, with TRBD1 identical over 7 bases. Per germline, CDR1 ENHRY and CDR2 SYGVKD. With 6 bases clipped from V and 0 bases from J, the junction kept 1 base outside the gene matches. CDR3 length equals 13 residues.

There are a few counts of this clonotype. Here the CDR3 DNA reads TGTGCCATCAGGGGGACCAACAATGAGCAGTTCTTC. Translating it yields CAIRGTNNEQFF. This chain connects TRBV10-3 to TRBJ2-1; D is perhaps TRBD1 or TRBD2 (5 bases each). This CDR3 is 12 amino acids long. The germline CDR1 and CDR2 sequences are ENHRY and SYGVKD. The germline V and J ends were trimmed by 6 bases and 5 bases, with 8 bases remaining between them.

This chain uses TRBV12-3 or TRBV12-4 with TRBJ2-3, with D uncertain. V was cut by 3 bases and J by 0 bases, with 10 bases left in between. CDR3 length: 15 amino acids. The CDR3 region is CASSFSHGSTDTQYF. CDR3 DNA: TGTGCCAGCAGTTTCTCGCACGGGAGCACAGATACGCAGTATTTT.

This clonotype was detected a few times. The V and J genes are TRBV7-2 and TRBJ2-5; TRBD2 matches at 10 bases. CDR1 and CDR2 (germline): SGHTA, FQGNSA. With V trimmed by 5 bases and J by 4 bases, 7 bases remained unmatched. This CDR3 has 15 amino acids. The CDR3 coding sequence is TGTGCCAGCAGCCCCGCCGGGACTAGCGCAGAGACCCAGTACTTC. It specifies CASSPAGTSAETQYF. The full variable domain, with the rest looked up from reference TRBV7-2 and TRBJ2-5, is GAGVSQSPSNKVTEKGKDVELRCDPISGHTALYWYRQSLGQGLEFLIYFQGNSAPDKSGLPSDRFSAERTGGSVSTLTIQRTQQEDSAVYLCASSPAGTSAETQYFGPGTRLLVL.

V and J are TRBV20-1 and TRBJ2-4; TRBD1 matches at 8 bases. The germline CDR1 and CDR2 sequences are DFQATT and SNEGSKA (reference sequence). V gave up 5 bases and J gave up 13 bases; unmatched junction bases: 7. CDR3 length equals 11 residues. CDR3 bases: TGCAGTGCTGCCGGGACAGGCAAGCAGTACTTC. This gives the protein CSAAGTGKQYF.

The chain joins TRBV9 to TRBJ1-1; tentatively, D is TRBD1 (5 bases). Trimming shortened V by 0 bases and J by 4 bases, and 13 bases separated the two germline ends. Germline-derived CDR1 and CDR2 are SGDLS and YYNGEE. The CDR3 consists of 15 residues. The CDR3 is CASSVAWGEGTEAFF. CDR3 DNA: TGTGCCAGCAGCGTAGCGTGGGGGGAAGGCACTGAAGCTTTCTTT.

A few counts support this clonotype. The chain is built from TRBV7-2 and TRBJ2-1; possibly TRBD1 for D (5 bases). The V end was cut by 2 bases, the J end by 8 bases, with 13 bases between. Germline loops: CDR1 SGHTA, CDR2 FQGNSA. The CDR3 covers 14 residues. The CDR3, as DNA: TGTGCCAGCAGCTTAAGGTCAGGGTATGATGAGCAGTTCTTC. This translates into CASSLRSGYDEQFF.